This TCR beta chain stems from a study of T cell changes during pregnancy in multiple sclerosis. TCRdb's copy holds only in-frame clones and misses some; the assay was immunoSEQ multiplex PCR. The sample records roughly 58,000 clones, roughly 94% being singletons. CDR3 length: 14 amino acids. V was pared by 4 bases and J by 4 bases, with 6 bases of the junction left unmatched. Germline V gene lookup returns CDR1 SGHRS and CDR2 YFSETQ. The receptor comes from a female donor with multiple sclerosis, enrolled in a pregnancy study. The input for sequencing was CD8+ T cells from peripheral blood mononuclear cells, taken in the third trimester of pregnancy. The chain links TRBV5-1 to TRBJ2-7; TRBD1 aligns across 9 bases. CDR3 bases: TGCGCCAGCAGCGGGGGGACAGGGTCTTACGAGCAGTACTTC. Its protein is CASSGGTGSYEQYF.